At least ten counts were recorded for the clone carrying this TCR beta chain. This sample is part of a study of T cell repertoires in cytomegalovirus infection. Each CDR3 protein is one row after TCRdb ran MiXCR on the reads. Here the sample spans about 260,000 distinct CDR3 sequences, approximately 13% being singletons. The germline CDR1 and CDR2 sequences are MGHDK and SYGVNS. The CDR3 totals 13 residues. The clonotype comes from a human donor in good health (CMV status not recorded). Some clones in this sample may be carry-over from other donors' samples. The chain combines TRBV25-1 with TRBJ2-5, with D possibly being TRBD1 or TRBD2 (6 bases each). Sequenced sample: PBMCs. The CDR3 bases are TGTGCTCCAAAGTGGGGGGCTGGGGAGACCCAGTACTTC. As protein: CAPKWGAGETQYF.